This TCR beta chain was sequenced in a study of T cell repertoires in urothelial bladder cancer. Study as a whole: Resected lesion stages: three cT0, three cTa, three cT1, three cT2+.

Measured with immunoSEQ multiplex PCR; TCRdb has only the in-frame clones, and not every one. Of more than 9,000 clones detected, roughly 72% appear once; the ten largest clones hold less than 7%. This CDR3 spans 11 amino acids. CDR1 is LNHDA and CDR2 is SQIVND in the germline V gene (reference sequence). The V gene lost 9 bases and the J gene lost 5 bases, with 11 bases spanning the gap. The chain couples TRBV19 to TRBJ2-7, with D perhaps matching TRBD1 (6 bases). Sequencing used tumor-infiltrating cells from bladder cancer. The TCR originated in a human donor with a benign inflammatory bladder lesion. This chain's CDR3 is CASQGTHEQYF. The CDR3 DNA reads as TGTGCCAGCCAGGGGACCCACGAGCAGTACTTC.